Each of the 2 T cell receptor beta chains below was sequenced from the same sample in a study of read filtering for tumor transcriptome and immune sequencing. From about 0.4 ug of RNA, a library with molecular barcoded alpha/delta and beta/gamma adaptors was made. Via MiXCR, TCRdb re-called the reads, giving one row per CDR3 protein. Of over 14,000 distinct CDR3 sequences in the sample, around 20% were seen once. The sequencing input was a population of CD138-negative cells sorted from bone marrow. The receptor set was obtained from a donor aged 40 or older with multiple myeloma.

This sequence joins TRBV2 and TRBJ1-5, with D perhaps TRBD1 (5 bases). The V and J ends lost 7 bases and 8 bases respectively, with 24 bases between them. Germline CDR1 reads SNHLY; CDR2 reads FYNNEI. The CDR3 is 16 amino acids. CDR3 sequence: CASTPRAGTFVEPQHF. CDR3 in DNA: TGTGCCAGCACACCCAGGGCAGGGACCTTCGTTGAGCCCCAGCATTTT.

Worth noting for this clonotype: Since a much larger clone is just one base distant, this may be a read error. The CDR3 region is CASSLDVNTEAFF. CDR3 DNA: TGTGCCAGCAGCCTAGACGTGAACACTGAAGCTTTCTTT. The genes are TRBV7-9 and TRBJ1-1; no clear D. V lost 5 bases to trimming and J lost 0 bases, with 7 bases between them. From germline, CDR1 is SEHNR and CDR2 FQNEAQ (reference sequence). The CDR3 spans 13 residues.